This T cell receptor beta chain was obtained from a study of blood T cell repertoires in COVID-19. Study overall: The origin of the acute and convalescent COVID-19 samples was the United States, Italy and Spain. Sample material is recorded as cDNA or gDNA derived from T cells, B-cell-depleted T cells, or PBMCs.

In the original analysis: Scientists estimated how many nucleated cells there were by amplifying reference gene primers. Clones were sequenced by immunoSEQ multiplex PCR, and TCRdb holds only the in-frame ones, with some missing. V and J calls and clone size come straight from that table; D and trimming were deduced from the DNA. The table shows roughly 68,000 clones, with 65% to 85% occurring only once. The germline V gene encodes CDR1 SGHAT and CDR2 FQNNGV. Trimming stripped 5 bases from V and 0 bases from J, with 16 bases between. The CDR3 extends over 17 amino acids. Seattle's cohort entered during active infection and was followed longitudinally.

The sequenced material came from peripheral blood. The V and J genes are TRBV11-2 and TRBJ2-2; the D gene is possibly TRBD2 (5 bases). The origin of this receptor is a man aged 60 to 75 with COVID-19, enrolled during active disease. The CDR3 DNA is TGTGCCAGCAGCCAGGACGGGGTTAGTTCGAACACCGGGGAGCTGTTTTTT. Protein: CASSQDGVSSNTGELFF.